A selection of T cell receptor beta chains follows, all from one sample in a study of tumor-infiltrating lymphocytes in primary liver carcinoma. TCRdb re-analysed the multiplex PCR reads in MiXCR, keeping a single row per CDR3 protein. This repertoire shows around 330,000 distinct CDR3 sequences, around three fifths found once; its top ten account for 17%. Material for sequencing was peripheral blood. These receptors were taken from a woman aged 30 to 39 with primary liver carcinoma and hepatitis B virus infection. The CDR3 runs from the conserved cysteine through the conserved F or W. D genes are given only for firm matches. Not all rows give a size; the values are once, few, many and, for expanded clones, a class.

size: many
D: TRBD2
V: TRBV12-3/TRBV12-4
length: 15
J: TRBJ2-4
DNA: TGTGCCAGCAGTACCGGGAGGGGGGACAAAAACATTCAGTACTTC
CDR3: CASSTGRGDKNIQYF

size: NA
D: NA
V: TRBV10-3
length: 15
J: TRBJ1-3
DNA: TGTGCCATCAGTGAGTCTGGCAGCTCTGGAAACACCATATATTTT
CDR3: CAISESGSSGNTIYF

size: NA
D: TRBD2
V: TRBV29-1
length: 14
J: TRBJ2-1
DNA: TGCAGCGTCGCGGGACTAGCGGAAAGGAATGAGCAGTTCTTC
CDR3: CSVAGLAERNEQFF

size: NA
D: NA
V: TRBV6-5
length: 15
J: TRBJ1-1
DNA: TGTGCCAACAGTTACTCGGGATTCGCGGACACTGAAACTTTCTTT
CDR3: CANSYSGFADTETFF

size: many
D: NA
V: TRBV4-2
length: 13
J: TRBJ2-3
DNA: TGTGCCAGCAGCCAAGTAAGCACAGATACGCAGTATTTT
CDR3: CASSQVSTDTQYF

size: NA
D: NA
V: TRBV29-1
length: 13
J: TRBJ2-2
DNA: TGCAGCGTTACCGCCGGGGGCACCGGGGAGCTGTTTTTT
CDR3: CSVTAGGTGELFF

size: NA
D: TRBD2
V: TRBV28
length: 15
J: TRBJ2-7
DNA: TGTGCCAGCAGTGGGGGGGGAGCTAGATCGTACAAGCAGTACTTC
CDR3: CASSGGGARSYKQYF

size: many
D: TRBD2
V: TRBV6-6
length: 16
J: TRBJ2-7
DNA: TGTGCCAGCAGGGGGAATTGGCTAGCGGGAGGGGGCGAGCAGTACTTC
CDR3: CASRGNWLAGGGEQYF

size: NA
D: TRBD2
V: TRBV7-8
length: 17
J: TRBJ2-1
DNA: TGTGCCAGCAGCGCCGATAGGGGACTAGCGGGTACTAATAGGCAGTTCTTC
CDR3: CASSADRGLAGTNRQFF

size: NA
D: NA
V: TRBV6-2/TRBV6-3
length: 13
J: TRBJ1-5
DNA: TGTGCCAGCAGTTTTATAGGAACCCAGCCCCAGCATTTT
CDR3: CASSFIGTQPQHF

size: NA
D: TRBD1
V: TRBV6-2/TRBV6-3
length: 16
J: TRBJ2-7
DNA: TGTGCCAGCAGCCCCTCGGATCGGGACAGGGCTTACGAGCAGTACTTC
CDR3: CASSPSDRDRAYEQYF

size: NA
D: NA
V: TRBV12-3/TRBV12-4
length: 14
J: TRBJ2-4
DNA: TGTGCCAGCAGTTTAGTACACAGTAAAAACATTCAGTACTTC
CDR3: CASSLVHSKNIQYF

size: NA
D: NA
V: TRBV5-8
length: 19
J: TRBJ1-6
DNA: TGTGCCAACAGCCGACCCGGGACGGGACGAAGCTCCTATAATTCACCCCTCCACTTT
CDR3: CANSRPGTGRSSYNSPLHF

size: NA
D: NA
V: TRBV12-3/TRBV12-4
length: 14
J: TRBJ1-3
DNA: TGTGTCAGCCTAGGAGGTCCCTCTGGAAACACCATATATTTT
CDR3: CVSLGGPSGNTIYF

size: NA
D: NA
V: TRBV7-3
length: 15
J: TRBJ1-5
DNA: TGTGCCAGCAGCTTAATCGTGGGGTACAATCAGCCCCAGCATTTT
CDR3: CASSLIVGYNQPQHF

size: NA
D: TRBD2
V: TRBV11-2
length: 15
J: TRBJ2-7
DNA: TGTGACAGCAGTTCCGTAGCGGGAGTCTCCTACGAGCGGTACTTC
CDR3: CDSSSVAGVSYERYF

size: NA
D: NA
V: TRBV28
length: 14
J: TRBJ1-6
DNA: TGTGCCAGCAGTCCAAACTCAGGGAACTCACCCCTCCACTTT
CDR3: CASSPNSGNSPLHF

size: NA
D: TRBD2
V: TRBV4-3
length: 14
J: TRBJ2-1
DNA: TGCGCCAGCAGTCAAGATCCCTCGACTAGCCCCCAGCTCTTC
CDR3: CASSQDPSTSPQLF

size: NA
D: TRBD1
V: TRBV28
length: 15
J: TRBJ1-1
DNA: TGTGCCAGCAGTCCAGGGACAGCCTGGGGCACTGAAGCTTTCTTT
CDR3: CASSPGTAWGTEAFF

size: many
D: NA
V: TRBV4-2
length: 15
J: TRBJ2-1
DNA: TGTGCCAGCAGCCAAGAGAGGGGGAGGGCGGGTGAGCAGTTCTTC
CDR3: CASSQERGRAGEQFF

size: NA
D: NA
V: TRBV11-3
length: 17
J: TRBJ2-1
DNA: TGTGCCAGCACCTCCAAATTGACGCCGACCCCTTACAATGGGCAGTTCTTC
CDR3: CASTSKLTPTPYNGQFF

size: many
D: TRBD1
V: TRBV4-3
length: 15
J: TRBJ1-1
DNA: TGCGCCAGCAGCCAACACAGGGGGGAGAACACTGAAGCTTTCTTT
CDR3: CASSQHRGENTEAFF

size: NA
D: NA
V: TRBV28
length: 14
J: TRBJ2-7
DNA: TGTGCCAGCAGTTTTTATGGGAATCCCTACGAGCAGTACTTC
CDR3: CASSFYGNPYEQYF

size: NA
D: NA
V: TRBV6-5
length: 15
J: TRBJ1-1
DNA: TGTGCCAGCAGTTACTTGTGGAGCGGGGTCACTGAAGCTTTCTTT
CDR3: CASSYLWSGVTEAFF

size: NA
D: NA
V: TRBV7-9
length: 16
J: TRBJ1-1
DNA: TGTGCCAGCGGCCCTAGTATAGGCACCTCGAACACTGAAGCTTTCTTT
CDR3: CASGPSIGTSNTEAFF

size: NA
D: TRBD1
V: TRBV11-1
length: 15
J: TRBJ2-3
DNA: TGCGCCAGCAGCTTGGACAGGGGTAGGAGAGGTACGCAGTATTTT
CDR3: CASSLDRGRRGTQYF

size: NA
D: TRBD2
V: TRBV12-3/TRBV12-4
length: 16
J: TRBJ2-1
DNA: TGTGCCAGCAGTTTCTCGACTAGCGGATTCCGAGATGAGCAGTTCTTC
CDR3: CASSFSTSGFRDEQFF

size: few
D: NA
V: TRBV4-2
length: 19
J: TRBJ2-3
DNA: TGTGCCAGCAGCCAACACCGGGGGCCCTGGGCCCGGGGCACAGATACGCAGTATTTT
CDR3: CASSQHRGPWARGTDTQYF

size: NA
D: NA
V: TRBV28
length: 11
J: TRBJ2-1
DNA: TGTGCCAGCCAGCGAGGGAATGAGCAGTTCTTC
CDR3: CASQRGNEQFF

size: NA
D: NA
V: TRBV11-2
length: 20
J: TRBJ2-1
DNA: TGTGCCAGCAGCTTAGCTAAACGGGAGATTGGGTGGGGGTTTTACAATGAGCAGTTCTTC
CDR3: CASSLAKREIGWGFYNEQFF

size: NA
D: NA
V: TRBV7-8
length: 14
J: TRBJ2-5
DNA: TGTGCCAGCAGCCCCACGGAGAAGAAGAAGACCCAGTACTTC
CDR3: CASSPTEKKKTQYF

size: NA
D: TRBD2
V: TRBV11-2
length: 15
J: TRBJ2-7
DNA: TGTACCAGCAGCTTAGCTGGAAGCGGGATCTACGAGGAGTACTTC
CDR3: CTSSLAGSGIYEEYF

size: NA
D: TRBD2
V: TRBV28
length: 18
J: TRBJ2-7
DNA: TGTGCCAGCCCCCACACAAGGTCCAGCGGGGATTTCTCCTACGAGCAGTACTTC
CDR3: CASPHTRSSGDFSYEQYF

size: NA
D: NA
V: TRBV5-6
length: 16
J: TRBJ1-6
DNA: TGTGCCAGCAGCCATATGCTCGGGACCCATAATTCACCCCTCCACTTT
CDR3: CASSHMLGTHNSPLHF

size: NA
D: NA
V: TRBV4-1
length: 15
J: TRBJ2-7
DNA: TGCGTCAGCAGCCCTGTAGGAGGTGAAATCGACGAGCAGTACTTC
CDR3: CVSSPVGGEIDEQYF

size: NA
D: NA
V: TRBV30
length: 14
J: TRBJ2-7
DNA: TGTGCCTGGGGTGTACGGGCAGGGAGGTACGAGCAGTACTTC
CDR3: CAWGVRAGRYEQYF

size: many
D: TRBD2
V: TRBV11-2
length: 15
J: TRBJ2-2
DNA: TGTGCCAGCAGCTTAACTAGCGGGAGTTCCGGGGAGCTGTTTTTT
CDR3: CASSLTSGSSGELFF

size: NA
D: TRBD2
V: TRBV5-6
length: 13
J: TRBJ2-7
DNA: TGTGCCAGCAGCCTGGGACTAGCGGGAGCTCAGTACTTC
CDR3: CASSLGLAGAQYF

size: few
D: NA
V: TRBV12-3/TRBV12-4
length: 13
J: TRBJ1-5
DNA: TGTGCCAGCAGTTTCGACGAGAATCAGCCCCAGCATTTT
CDR3: CASSFDENQPQHF

size: NA
D: NA
V: TRBV28
length: 14
J: TRBJ2-7
DNA: TGTGCCAGCAGTTTCTGGACCGAAGCCTACGAGCAGTACTTC
CDR3: CASSFWTEAYEQYF

size: NA
D: TRBD2
V: TRBV28
length: 17
J: TRBJ2-1
DNA: TGTGCCAGCAGTTTAGACCTGGGAACTAGCGAGTACAATGAGCAGTTCTTC
CDR3: CASSLDLGTSEYNEQFF

size: NA
D: TRBD2
V: TRBV11-2
length: 13
J: TRBJ2-7
DNA: TGTGCCAGCGCAGGACTAGCGGACTACGAGCAGTATTTC
CDR3: CASAGLADYEQYF

size: NA
D: NA
V: TRBV6-2/TRBV6-3
length: 15
J: TRBJ2-7
DNA: TGTGCCAGCAGTTATGGTCTCGGACGTACCTACGAGCAGTACTTC
CDR3: CASSYGLGRTYEQYF

size: NA
D: NA
V: TRBV6-2/TRBV6-3
length: 15
J: TRBJ2-7
DNA: TGTGCCAGCAGCTACGCCCCGGACATGGGATACGAGCAGTACTTC
CDR3: CASSYAPDMGYEQYF

size: NA
D: TRBD2
V: TRBV2
length: 18
J: TRBJ2-4
DNA: TGTGCCAGCAGCCCACCGGGACTAGCGGGAGTAGGCAAAAACATTCAGTACTTC
CDR3: CASSPPGLAGVGKNIQYF

size: few
D: NA
V: TRBV7-9
length: 12
J: TRBJ2-5
DNA: TGTGCCAGCAGCGCCGATGAAGAGACCCAGTACTTC
CDR3: CASSADEETQYF

size: NA
D: NA
V: TRBV11-2
length: 14
J: TRBJ2-1
DNA: TGTGCTTGCAGATGGGACCAAAATGGCAATGAGCAGTTCTTC
CDR3: CACRWDQNGNEQFF

size: NA
D: NA
V: TRBV11-2
length: 16
J: TRBJ2-6
DNA: TGTGCCAGCGGCCCAATCCTGGGCTCTGGGGCCGACGTCCTGACTTTC
CDR3: CASGPILGSGADVLTF

size: NA
D: TRBD2
V: TRBV11-2
length: 16
J: TRBJ2-2
DNA: TGCGCCAGCAGCTTTACCGGGAGGGGTAACACCGGGGGGCTGTTTTTT
CDR3: CASSFTGRGNTGGLFF

size: NA
D: NA
V: TRBV11-2
length: 13
J: TRBJ2-7
DNA: TGTGCCAGCAGCTCCTCGAATACGGGTGAGCAGTACTTC
CDR3: CASSSSNTGEQYF